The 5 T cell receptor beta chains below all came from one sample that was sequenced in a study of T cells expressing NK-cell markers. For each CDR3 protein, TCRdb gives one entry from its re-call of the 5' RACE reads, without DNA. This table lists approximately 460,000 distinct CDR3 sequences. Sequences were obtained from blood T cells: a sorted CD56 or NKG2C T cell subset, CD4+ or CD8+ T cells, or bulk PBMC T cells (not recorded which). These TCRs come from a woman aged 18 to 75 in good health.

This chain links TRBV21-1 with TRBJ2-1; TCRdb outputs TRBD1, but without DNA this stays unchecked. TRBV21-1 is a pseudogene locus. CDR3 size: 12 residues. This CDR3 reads CASKTGSNEQFF.

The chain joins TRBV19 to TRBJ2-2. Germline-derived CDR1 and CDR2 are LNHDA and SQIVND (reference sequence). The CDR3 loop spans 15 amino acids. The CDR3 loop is CASKMSQHNTGELFF.

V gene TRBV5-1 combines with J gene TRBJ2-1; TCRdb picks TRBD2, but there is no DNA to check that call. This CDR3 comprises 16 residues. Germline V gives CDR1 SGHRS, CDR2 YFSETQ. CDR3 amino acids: CASRSTSGSPYNEQFF.

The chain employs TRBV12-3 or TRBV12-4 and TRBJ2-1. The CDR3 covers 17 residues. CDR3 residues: CASSFSGYRDSYNEQFF.

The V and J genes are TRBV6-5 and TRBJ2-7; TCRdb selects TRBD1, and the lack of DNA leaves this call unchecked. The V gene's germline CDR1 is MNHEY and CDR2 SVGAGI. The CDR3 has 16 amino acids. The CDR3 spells CASSYGGGTDSYEQYF.